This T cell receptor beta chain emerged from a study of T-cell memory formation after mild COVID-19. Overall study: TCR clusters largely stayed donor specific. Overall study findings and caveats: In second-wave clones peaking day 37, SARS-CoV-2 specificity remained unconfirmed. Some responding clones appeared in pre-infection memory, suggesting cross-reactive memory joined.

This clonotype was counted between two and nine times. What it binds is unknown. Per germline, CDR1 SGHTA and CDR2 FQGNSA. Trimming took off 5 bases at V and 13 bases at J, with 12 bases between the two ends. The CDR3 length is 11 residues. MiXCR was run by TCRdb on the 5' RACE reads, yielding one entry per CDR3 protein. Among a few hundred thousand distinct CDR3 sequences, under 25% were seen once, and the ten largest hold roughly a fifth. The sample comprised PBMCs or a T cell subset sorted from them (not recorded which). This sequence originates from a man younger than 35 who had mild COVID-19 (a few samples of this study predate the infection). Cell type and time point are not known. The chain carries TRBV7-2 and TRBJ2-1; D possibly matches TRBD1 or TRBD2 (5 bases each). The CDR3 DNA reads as TGTGCCAGCAGCCGCGTTGGGGGTCAGTTCTTC. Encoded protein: CASSRVGGQFF.